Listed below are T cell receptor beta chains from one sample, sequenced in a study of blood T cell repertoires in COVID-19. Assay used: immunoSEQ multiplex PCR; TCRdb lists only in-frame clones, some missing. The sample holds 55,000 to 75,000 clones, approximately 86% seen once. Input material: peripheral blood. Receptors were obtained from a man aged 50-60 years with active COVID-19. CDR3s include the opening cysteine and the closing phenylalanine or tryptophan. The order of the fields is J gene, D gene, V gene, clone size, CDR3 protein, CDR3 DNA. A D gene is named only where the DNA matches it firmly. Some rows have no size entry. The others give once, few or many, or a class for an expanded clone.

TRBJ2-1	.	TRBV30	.	CAWSPNFNEQFF	TGTGCCTGGAGTCCCAACTTCAATGAGCAGTTCTTC
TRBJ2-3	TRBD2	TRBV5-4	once	CASSPEGRGGVDTQYF	TGTGCCAGCAGCCCCGAGGGGCGGGGGGGCGTGGATACGCAGTATTTT
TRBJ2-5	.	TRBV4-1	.	CASSQRGGGAETQYF	TGCGCCAGCAGCCAACGAGGAGGGGGGGCGGAGACCCAGTACTTC
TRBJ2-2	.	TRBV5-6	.	CASSPWALGELFF	TGTGCCAGCAGCCCGTGGGCTCTTGGGGAGCTGTTTTTT
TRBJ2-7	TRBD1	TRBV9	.	CASSAQGQVYEQYF	TGTGCCAGCAGTGCCCAGGGACAGGTCTACGAGCAGTACTTC
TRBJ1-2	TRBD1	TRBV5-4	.	CASSLGVYRGRKSGYTF	TGTGCCAGCAGCTTGGGCGTTTATAGGGGGCGTAAATCTGGCTACACCTTC
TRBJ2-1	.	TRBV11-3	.	CASSFRDNEQFF	TGTGCCAGCAGCTTCAGGGACAATGAGCAGTTCTTC
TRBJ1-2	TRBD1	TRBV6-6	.	CASSYPGQAYGYTF	TGTGCCAGCAGTTACCCGGGACAGGCCTATGGCTACACCTTC
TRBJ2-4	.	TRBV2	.	CASSGGVAKNIQYF	TGTGCCAGCAGTGGCGGAGTAGCCAAAAACATTCAGTACTTC
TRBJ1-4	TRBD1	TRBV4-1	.	CASSQIQGSFEKLFF	TGCGCCAGCAGCCAAATACAGGGGTCCTTTGAAAAACTGTTTTTT
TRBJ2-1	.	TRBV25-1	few	CASSNREPYNEQFF	TGTGCCAGCAGTAACAGGGAGCCCTACAATGAGCAGTTCTTC
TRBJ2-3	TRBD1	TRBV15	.	CATSRGQGTTDTQYF	TGTGCCACCAGCCGAGGACAGGGAACGACAGATACGCAGTATTTT
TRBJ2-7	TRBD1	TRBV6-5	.	CASSPQGQGGYEQYF	TGTGCCAGCAGTCCCCAGGGACAGGGAGGTTACGAGCAGTACTTC
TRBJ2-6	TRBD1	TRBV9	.	CASSEPDRAGANVLTF	TGTGCCAGCAGCGAACCGGACAGGGCTGGGGCCAACGTCCTGACTTTC
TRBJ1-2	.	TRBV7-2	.	CASSLQEGDYGYTF	TGTGCCAGCAGCTTACAGGAGGGCGACTATGGCTACACCTTC
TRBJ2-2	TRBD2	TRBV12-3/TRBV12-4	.	CATRRGGELFF	TGTGCCACCAGGCGGGGGGGGGAGCTGTTTTTT
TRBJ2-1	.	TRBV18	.	CASSPPVVAQGEQFF	TGTGCCAGCTCACCTCCCGTGGTAGCTCAAGGAGAGCAGTTCTTC
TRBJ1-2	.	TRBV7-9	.	CASSLVALGGYGYTF	TGTGCCAGCAGCTTAGTCGCTTTGGGAGGCTATGGCTACACCTTC
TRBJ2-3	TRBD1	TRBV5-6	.	CASSLTDRVASDTQYF	TGTGCCAGCAGCTTGACCGACAGGGTCGCTTCGGATACGCAGTATTTT
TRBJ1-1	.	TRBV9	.	CASSLSTPPLFF	TGTGCCAGCAGTCTCTCCACACCACCTCTTTTCTTT
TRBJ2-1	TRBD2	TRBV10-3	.	CAITPGLAGLEQFF	TGTGCCATCACCCCGGGACTAGCGGGGTTAGAGCAGTTCTTC
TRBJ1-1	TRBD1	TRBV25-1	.	CASSEWDRPNTEAFF	TGTGCCAGCAGTGAGTGGGACAGGCCTAACACTGAAGCTTTCTTT
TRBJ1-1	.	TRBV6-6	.	CASSYYGTEAFF	TGTGCCAGCAGTTACTACGGGACTGAAGCTTTCTTT
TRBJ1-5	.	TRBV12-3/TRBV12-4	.	CASSLAAQPQHF	TGTGCCAGCAGTTTAGCGGCACAGCCCCAGCATTTT
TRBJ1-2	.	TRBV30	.	CAWSGDRRSYTF	TGTGCCTGGAGTGGCGACAGGCGGAGCTACACCTTC
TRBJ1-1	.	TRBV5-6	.	CASSLGQRLHTEAFF	TGTGCCAGCAGCCTAGGACAAAGGCTGCACACTGAAGCTTTCTTT
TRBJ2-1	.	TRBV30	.	CAWSGGGAQTYNEQFF	TGTGCCTGGAGTGGTGGGGGGGCTCAAACCTACAATGAGCAGTTCTTC
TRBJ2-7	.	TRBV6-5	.	CASRSGGAVYEQYF	TGTGCCAGTCGATCCGGAGGGGCGGTCTACGAGCAGTACTTC
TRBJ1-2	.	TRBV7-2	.	CASSLPRDSYGYTF	TGTGCCAGCAGCTTGCCCCGGGACTCCTATGGCTACACCTTC
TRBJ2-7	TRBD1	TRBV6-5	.	CASSPRDRPYEQYF	TGTGCCAGCAGTCCCCGGGACAGACCCTACGAGCAGTACTTC
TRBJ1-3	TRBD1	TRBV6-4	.	CASSPARGPGGNTIYF	TGTGCCAGCAGTCCCGCCAGGGGGCCGGGTGGAAACACCATATATTTT
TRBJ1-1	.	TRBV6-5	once	CASSYSGGIPEAFF	TGTGCCAGCAGTTACTCCGGGGGAATCCCTGAAGCTTTCTTT
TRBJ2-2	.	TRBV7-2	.	CASRLASAGELFF	TGTGCCAGCAGGCTAGCCTCCGCCGGGGAGCTGTTTTTT
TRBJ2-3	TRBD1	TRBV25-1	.	CASSEGDRITDTQYF	TGTGCCAGCAGTGAAGGGGACAGGATCACAGATACGCAGTATTTT
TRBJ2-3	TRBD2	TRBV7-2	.	CASSLLAGGKADTQYF	TGTGCCAGCAGCTTACTAGCGGGGGGGAAGGCAGATACGCAGTATTTT
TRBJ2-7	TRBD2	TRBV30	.	CAWSKGGDYEQYF	TGTGCCTGGAGTAAGGGAGGGGACTACGAGCAGTACTTC
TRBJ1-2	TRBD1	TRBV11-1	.	CASSLGTGNLYGYTF	TGTGCCAGCAGCTTAGGGACAGGCAACCTCTATGGCTACACCTTC
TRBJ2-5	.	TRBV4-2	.	CASSPDWRQETQYF	TGTGCCAGCAGCCCCGACTGGCGACAAGAGACCCAGTACTTC
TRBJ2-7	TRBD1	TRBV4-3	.	CASSRDRAWDEQYF	TGCGCCAGCAGCCGGGACAGGGCCTGGGACGAGCAGTACTTC
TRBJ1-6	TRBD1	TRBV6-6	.	CASSLTGGNSPLHF	TGTGCCAGCAGTCTGACAGGGGGGAATTCACCCCTCCACTTT
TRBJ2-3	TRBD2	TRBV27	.	CASSPRTRPDTQYF	TGTGCCAGCAGTCCGCGGACTAGGCCAGATACGCAGTATTTT
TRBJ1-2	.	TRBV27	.	CASRPPGMVMRGYGYTF	TGTGCCAGCAGACCCCCGGGGATGGTAATGAGAGGCTATGGCTACACCTTC
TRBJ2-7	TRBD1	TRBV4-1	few	CASSQDRGPYEQYF	TGCGCCAGCAGCCAAGACAGGGGGCCGTACGAGCAGTACTTC
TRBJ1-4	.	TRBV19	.	CASAGFGEKLFF	TGTGCCAGTGCAGGGTTCGGTGAAAAACTGTTTTTT
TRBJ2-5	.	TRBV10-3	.	CAISERGPQETQYF	TGTGCCATCAGTGAGCGAGGGCCCCAAGAGACCCAGTACTTC
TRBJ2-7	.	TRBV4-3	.	CASSRQRYYEQYF	TGCGCCAGCAGCCGGCAGCGCTATTACGAGCAGTACTTC
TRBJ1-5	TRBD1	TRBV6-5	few	CASSRQGAQPQHF	TGTGCCAGCAGTCGACAGGGTGCTCAGCCCCAGCATTTT
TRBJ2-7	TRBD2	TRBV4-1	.	CASSQVTSGQSSYEQYF	TGCGCCAGCAGCCAAGTTACTAGCGGTCAGAGCTCCTACGAGCAGTACTTC
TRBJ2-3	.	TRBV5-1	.	CASSFPGSDTQYF	TGCGCCAGCAGCTTTCCCGGGTCAGATACGCAGTATTTT
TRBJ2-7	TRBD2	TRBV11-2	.	CASSLLPPTSGGSYEQYF	TGTGCCAGCAGCTTACTCCCCCCCACTAGCGGGGGATCCTACGAGCAGTACTTC
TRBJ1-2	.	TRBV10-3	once	CAISESSVNYGYTF	TGTGCCATCAGTGAGTCGAGTGTTAACTATGGCTACACCTTC
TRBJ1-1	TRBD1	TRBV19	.	CATLNRGRTEAFF	TGTGCCACCCTCAACAGGGGACGGACTGAAGCTTTCTTT
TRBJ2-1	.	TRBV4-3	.	CASSQYSQVVPYNEQFF	TGCGCCAGCAGCCAATATAGTCAGGTAGTTCCCTACAATGAGCAGTTCTTC
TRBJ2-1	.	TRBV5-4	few	CASSLTQGAKQFF	TGTGCCAGCAGCTTAACCCAGGGTGCCAAGCAGTTCTTC
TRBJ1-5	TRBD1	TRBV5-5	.	CASSLFGTGFNQPQHF	TGTGCCAGCAGCTTATTTGGGACAGGGTTCAATCAGCCCCAGCATTTT
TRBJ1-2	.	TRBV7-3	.	CASSLKAHPEGYGYTF	TGTGCCAGCAGCTTAAAGGCCCACCCCGAGGGCTATGGCTACACCTTC
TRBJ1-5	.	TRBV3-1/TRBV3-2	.	CASSPDRLNRAQHF	TGTGCCAGCAGCCCTGACAGGCTGAATCGGGCCCAGCATTTT
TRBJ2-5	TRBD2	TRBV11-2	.	CASSLGTAGGLIETQYF	TGTGCCAGCAGCTTAGGCACAGCGGGGGGCCTTATCGAGACCCAGTACTTC
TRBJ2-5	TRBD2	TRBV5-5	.	CASSSAPAGGRKTQYF	TGTGCCAGCAGCTCGGCCCCTGCGGGGGGTAGGAAGACCCAGTACTTC